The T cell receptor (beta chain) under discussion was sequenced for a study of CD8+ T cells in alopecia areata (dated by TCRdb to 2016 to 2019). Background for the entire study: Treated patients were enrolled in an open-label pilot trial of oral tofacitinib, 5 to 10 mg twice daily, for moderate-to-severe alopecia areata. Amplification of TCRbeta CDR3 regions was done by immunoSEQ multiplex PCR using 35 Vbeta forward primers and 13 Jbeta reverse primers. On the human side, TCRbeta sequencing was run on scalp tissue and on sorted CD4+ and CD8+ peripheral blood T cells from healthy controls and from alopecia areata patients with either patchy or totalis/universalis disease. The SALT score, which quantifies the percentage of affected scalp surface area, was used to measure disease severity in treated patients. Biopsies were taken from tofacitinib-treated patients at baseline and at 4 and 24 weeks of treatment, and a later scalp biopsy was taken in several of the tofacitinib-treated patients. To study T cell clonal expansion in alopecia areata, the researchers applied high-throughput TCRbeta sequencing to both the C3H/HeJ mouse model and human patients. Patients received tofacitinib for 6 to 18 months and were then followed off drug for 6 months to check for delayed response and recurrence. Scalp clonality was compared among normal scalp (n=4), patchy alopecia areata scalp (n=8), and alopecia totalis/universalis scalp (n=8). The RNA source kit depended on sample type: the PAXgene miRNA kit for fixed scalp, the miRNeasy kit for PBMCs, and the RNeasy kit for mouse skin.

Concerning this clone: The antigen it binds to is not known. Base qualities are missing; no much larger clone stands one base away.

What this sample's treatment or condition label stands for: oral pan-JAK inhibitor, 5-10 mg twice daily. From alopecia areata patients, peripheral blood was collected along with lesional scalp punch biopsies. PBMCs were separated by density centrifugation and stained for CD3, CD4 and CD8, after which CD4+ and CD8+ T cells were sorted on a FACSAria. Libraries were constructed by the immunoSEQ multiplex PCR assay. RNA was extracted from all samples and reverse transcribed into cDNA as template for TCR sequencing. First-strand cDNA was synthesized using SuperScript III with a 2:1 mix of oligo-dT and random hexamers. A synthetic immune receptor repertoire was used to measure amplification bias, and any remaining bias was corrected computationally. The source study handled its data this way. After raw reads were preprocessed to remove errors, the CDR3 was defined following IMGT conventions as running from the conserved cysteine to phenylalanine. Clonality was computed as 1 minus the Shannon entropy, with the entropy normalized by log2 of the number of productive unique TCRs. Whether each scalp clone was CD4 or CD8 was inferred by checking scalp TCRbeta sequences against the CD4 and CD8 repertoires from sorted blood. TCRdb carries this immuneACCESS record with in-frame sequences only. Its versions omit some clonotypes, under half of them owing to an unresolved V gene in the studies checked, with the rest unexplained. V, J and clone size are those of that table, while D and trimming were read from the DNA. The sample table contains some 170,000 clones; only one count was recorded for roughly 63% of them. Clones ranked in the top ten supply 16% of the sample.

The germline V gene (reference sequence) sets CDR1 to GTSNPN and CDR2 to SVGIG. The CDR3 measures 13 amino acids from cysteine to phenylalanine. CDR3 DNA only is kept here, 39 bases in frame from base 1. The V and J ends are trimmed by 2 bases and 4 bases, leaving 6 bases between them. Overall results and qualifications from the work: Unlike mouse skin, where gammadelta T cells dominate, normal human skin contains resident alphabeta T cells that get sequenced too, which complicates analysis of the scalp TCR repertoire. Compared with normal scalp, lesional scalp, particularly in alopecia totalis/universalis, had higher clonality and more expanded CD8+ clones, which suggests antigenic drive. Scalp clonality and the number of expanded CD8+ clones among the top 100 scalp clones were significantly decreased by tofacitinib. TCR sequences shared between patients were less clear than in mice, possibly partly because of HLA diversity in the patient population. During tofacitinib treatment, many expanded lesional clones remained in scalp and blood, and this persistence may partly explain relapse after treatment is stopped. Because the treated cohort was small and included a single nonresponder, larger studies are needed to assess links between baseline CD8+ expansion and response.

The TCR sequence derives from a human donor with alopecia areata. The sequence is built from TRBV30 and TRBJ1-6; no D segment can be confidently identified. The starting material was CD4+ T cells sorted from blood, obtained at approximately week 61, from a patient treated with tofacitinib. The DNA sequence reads TGTGCCTGGAGTATAAAGTATAATTCACCCCTCCACTTT. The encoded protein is CAWSIKYNSPLHF.